The present entry profiles one T cell receptor beta chain with its context. This clone's antigen is unknown. No base-level quality is on record; no much larger clone is a single base apart. Based on the germline V gene (reference sequence), the CDR1 and CDR2 sequences are SGHKS and YYEKEE. The CDR3 contains 15 residues, cysteine and phenylalanine counted. Only CDR3 DNA is held: 45 bases, read in frame from base 1. V is clipped by 4 bases and J by 1 base, and the sequence between their germline boundaries is 14 bases long. The data were obtained in a study of blood T cell repertoires in COVID-19 (dated by TCRdb to the early 2020s). About the investigation overall: Collaborator samples came from the United States, Italy and Spain and covered acute and convalescent phases of COVID-19. Deeply sampled blood TCRbeta repertoires from subjects exposed to, actively infected with, or recovered from COVID-19 were included in the dataset. Samples came from the ongoing ImmuneRACE study (first 160 participants) plus 1,254 subjects from 6 global collaborators. Where available, HLA class I and class II types were obtained from metadata supplied by the sample provider rather than from assay-based typing. The material from the prospective study consisted of cDNA or gDNA derived from T cells, B-cell-depleted T cells, or PBMCs. The repertoires were made available in a free public database intended to serve as a resource for research on the immune response to SARS-CoV-2. Nearly every sample came with metadata listing a de-identified subject ID, COVID-19 status, age in years and sex.

The collaborating institutions used their own protocols to collect whole blood in K2EDTA tubes. For TCRbeta analysis, collaborator samples were shipped as frozen whole blood, as isolated PBMCs, or as DNA extracted from either sample type. TCRbeta CDR3 regions were amplified from genomic DNA using the immunoSEQ Assay, a bias-controlled multiplex PCR. As for the original processing: Within the assay, amplification of reference gene primers was used to estimate how many nucleated cells each sample contained. To quantify the absolute abundance of each unique TCRbeta CDR3 rearrangement, sequence reads were collapsed and filtered. For each sample, productive Simpson clonality was calculated by taking the square root of Simpson's diversity index across productive rearrangements. TCRdb provides this immuneACCESS table in a form limited to in-frame rearrangements. Some clones are lacking; in checked studies, under half of them reflect an unresolved V gene, and why the rest are absent is not known. For V, J and clone size, that table is used; D and trimming come from the DNA. The sample yields a few hundred thousand clones; 60% to 85% were counted once. The ten largest clones add up to 7.2% of the sample.

Summary of the overall study and its limitations: The quantity of clinical and demographic metadata differed by source and by participant and was supplied without curation.

The source of this sequence is a woman aged 70-85 years with acute or convalescent COVID-19. The chain is encoded by TRBV5-5 joined to TRBJ1-2; the D gene lacks a confident call. Specimen: peripheral blood. The nucleotide sequence is given as TGTGCCAGCAGCCCCCGGGTCCTCCTTAACTATGGCTACACCTTC. It encodes CASSPRVLLNYGYTF.